The rows below give T cell receptor beta chains drawn from one sample of a study of shared clonotypes between healthy human individuals. Measured with immunoSEQ multiplex PCR; TCRdb has only the in-frame clones, and not every one. The table has around 980,000 clones, approximately 78% seen once. Sequenced sample: memory CD4+ T cells from PBMCs. These receptors all come from a man aged 18 to 35 in good health. Some clones in this sample may be carry-over from other donors' samples. The CDR3 runs from the conserved cysteine through the conserved F or W.

V gene: TRBV29-1; CDR3 length: 15; J gene: TRBJ1-2; CDR3 protein: CSVEGVRQGNYGYTF
V gene: TRBV2; CDR3 length: 13; J gene: TRBJ2-1; CDR3 protein: CASSEGLGNEQFF
V gene: TRBV2; CDR3 length: 15; J gene: TRBJ2-2; CDR3 protein: CASSESTGHTGELFF
V gene: TRBV11-3; CDR3 length: 15; J gene: TRBJ2-7; CDR3 protein: CASSLGGGARYEQYF
V gene: TRBV20-1; CDR3 length: 11; J gene: TRBJ2-7; CDR3 protein: CSAILAYEQYF
V gene: TRBV5-1; CDR3 length: 15; J gene: TRBJ2-5; CDR3 protein: CASSLVDRGRETQYF
V gene: TRBV15; CDR3 length: 13; J gene: TRBJ1-2; CDR3 protein: CATSPSQYYGYTF
V gene: TRBV15; CDR3 length: 13; J gene: TRBJ2-1; CDR3 protein: CATSRDVGNEQFF
V gene: TRBV10-3; CDR3 length: 13; J gene: TRBJ2-5; CDR3 protein: CAISADIQETQYF
V gene: TRBV4-3; CDR3 length: 12; J gene: TRBJ2-7; CDR3 protein: CASSQEGDRLYF
V gene: TRBV27; CDR3 length: 16; J gene: TRBJ2-1; CDR3 protein: CASRVRWAGGFYEQFF
V gene: TRBV29-1; CDR3 length: 13; J gene: TRBJ2-4; CDR3 protein: CSVRREGKNIQYF
V gene: TRBV28; CDR3 length: 16; J gene: TRBJ2-5; CDR3 protein: CASSLGGATGEETQYF
V gene: TRBV6-1; CDR3 length: 13; J gene: TRBJ1-1; CDR3 protein: CASSTQQSTEAFF
V gene: TRBV4-1; CDR3 length: 14; J gene: TRBJ2-7; CDR3 protein: CASSSRGSSYEQYF
V gene: TRBV19; CDR3 length: 15; J gene: TRBJ1-5; CDR3 protein: CASSVISFSNQPQHF
V gene: TRBV28; CDR3 length: 17; J gene: TRBJ2-7; CDR3 protein: CASSSPGTGVVGYEQYF
V gene: TRBV28; CDR3 length: 13; J gene: TRBJ2-5; CDR3 protein: CASRGVGIETQYF
V gene: TRBV11-2; CDR3 length: 14; J gene: TRBJ2-1; CDR3 protein: CASSWGSSYNEQFF
V gene: TRBV5-1; CDR3 length: 14; J gene: TRBJ1-5; CDR3 protein: CASSQGTEDQPQHF
V gene: TRBV29-1; CDR3 length: 15; J gene: TRBJ2-5; CDR3 protein: CSVEERVTLQETQYF
V gene: TRBV19; CDR3 length: 13; J gene: TRBJ2-5; CDR3 protein: CASSIGTQETQYF
V gene: TRBV18; CDR3 length: 15; J gene: TRBJ2-7; CDR3 protein: CASSPRGGSSYEQYF
V gene: TRBV14; CDR3 length: 18; J gene: TRBJ1-2; CDR3 protein: CASSELHRDRGRAYGYTF
V gene: TRBV19; CDR3 length: 15; J gene: TRBJ2-7; CDR3 protein: CASSRGHRGRYEQYF
V gene: TRBV7-2; CDR3 length: 18; J gene: TRBJ2-1; CDR3 protein: CASSPGTDGRARYNEQFF
V gene: TRBV5-6; CDR3 length: 17; J gene: TRBJ2-7; CDR3 protein: CASSQFLLRDNSYEQYF
V gene: TRBV11-3; CDR3 length: 14; J gene: TRBJ2-2; CDR3 protein: CASSLGTNTGELFF
V gene: TRBV11-2; CDR3 length: 15; J gene: TRBJ1-2; CDR3 protein: CASSQQGKANYGNTF
V gene: TRBV19; CDR3 length: 14; J gene: TRBJ1-5; CDR3 protein: CASSAQPGYQPQHF
V gene: TRBV18; CDR3 length: 14; J gene: TRBJ1-5; CDR3 protein: CASSPPGQYQPQHF
V gene: TRBV6-1; CDR3 length: 12; J gene: TRBJ1-2; CDR3 protein: CASSESGWGYTF
V gene: TRBV4-1; CDR3 length: 14; J gene: TRBJ2-5; CDR3 protein: CGSSQDGGAETQYF